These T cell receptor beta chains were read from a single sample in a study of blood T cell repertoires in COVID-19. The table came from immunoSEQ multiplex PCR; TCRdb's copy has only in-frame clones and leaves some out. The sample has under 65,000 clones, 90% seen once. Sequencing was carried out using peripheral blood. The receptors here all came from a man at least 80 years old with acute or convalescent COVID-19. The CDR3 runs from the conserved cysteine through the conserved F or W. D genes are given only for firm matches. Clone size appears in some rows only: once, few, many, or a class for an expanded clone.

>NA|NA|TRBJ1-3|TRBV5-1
CASSPQGGDTIYF
TGCGCCAGCAGCCCCCAAGGGGGAGACACCATATATTTT
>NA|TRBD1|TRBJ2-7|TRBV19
CASSTGGDEQYF
TGTGCCAGTAGTACAGGGGGTGACGAGCAGTACTTC
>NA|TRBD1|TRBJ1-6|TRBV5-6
CASSFTGQGDSVQNSPLHF
TGTGCCAGCAGCTTCACGGGACAGGGGGACTCTGTTCAGAATTCACCCCTCCACTTT
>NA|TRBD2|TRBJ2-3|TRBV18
CASSPRTSGASTDTQYF
TGTGCCAGCTCACCCCGGACTAGCGGTGCTAGCACAGATACGCAGTATTTT
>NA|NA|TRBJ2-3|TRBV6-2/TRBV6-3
CASSQGTGGDTQYF
TGTGCCAGCAGCCAAGGGACTGGAGGGGATACGCAGTATTTT
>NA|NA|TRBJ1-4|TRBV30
CAWSGWTFNEKLFF
TGTGCCTGGAGTGGGTGGACATTCAACGAAAAACTGTTTTTT
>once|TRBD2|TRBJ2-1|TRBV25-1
CASSGGGPDNEQFF
TGTGCCAGCAGTGGCGGGGGGCCTGACAATGAGCAGTTCTTC
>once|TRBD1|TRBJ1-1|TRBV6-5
CASNQQGAGSKAFF
TGTGCCAGCAATCAACAGGGGGCGGGTAGTAAGGCTTTCTTT
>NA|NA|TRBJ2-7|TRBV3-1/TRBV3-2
CASSHREYEQYF
TGTGCCAGCAGCCACCGAGAGTACGAGCAGTACTTC
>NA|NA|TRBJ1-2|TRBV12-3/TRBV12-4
CASSQGGYGYTF
TGTGCCAGCAGCCAAGGGGGCTATGGCTACACCTTC
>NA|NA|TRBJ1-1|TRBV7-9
CASSLTPNTEAFF
TGTGCCAGCAGCCTTACACCTAACACTGAAGCTTTCTTT
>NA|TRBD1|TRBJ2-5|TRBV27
CASSLVGTGLGSQQETQYF
TGTGCCAGCAGTTTAGTAGGGACAGGGTTGGGGTCACAACAAGAGACCCAGTACTTC
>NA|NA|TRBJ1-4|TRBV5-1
CASSRGQSSEKLFF
TGCGCCAGCAGTCGCGGACAGTCGTCTGAAAAACTGTTTTTT
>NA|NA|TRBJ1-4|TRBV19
CASNRNSLQGNEKLFF
TGTGCCAGCAACCGCAACAGCCTACAGGGAAATGAAAAACTGTTTTTT
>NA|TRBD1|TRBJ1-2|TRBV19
CASSPALGQGANYGYTF
TGTGCCAGTAGTCCCGCATTGGGACAGGGAGCTAACTATGGCTACACCTTC
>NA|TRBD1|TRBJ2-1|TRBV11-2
CASSLWDRSHEQFF
TGTGCCAGCAGCTTATGGGACAGGTCGCATGAGCAGTTCTTC
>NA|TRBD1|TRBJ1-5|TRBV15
CATSRGQTGDPNQPQHF
TGTGCCACCAGCAGGGGACAGACAGGGGACCCTAATCAGCCCCAGCATTTT